The 5 T cell receptor beta chains given below trace back to one sample, sequenced in a study of Ad26.COV2.S vaccination and SARS-CoV-2 variants. The treatment here: about 20 received Ad26.COV2.S at low or high dose, single or two shots; roughly 5 received placebo; per-sample allocation not given. Collection of samples fell on day 63 after the first vaccine or placebo injection. Produced via immunoSEQ multiplex PCR; TCRdb's table is partial and in-frame only. The sample shows more than 300,000 clones, 75% to 90% of them seen only once. This specimen was peripheral blood, taken in a trial of Ad26.COV2.S vaccine versus placebo. The receptors originated from a person between 18 and 65 years old who received the Ad26.COV2.S COVID-19 vaccine or a placebo.

The chain combines TRBV7-2 with TRBJ2-1; D perhaps matches TRBD1 (6 bases). V lost 0 bases to trimming and J lost 4 bases, with 13 bases between them. This CDR3 has 16 amino acids. Germline V lookup: CDR1 SGHTA, CDR2 FQGNSA. CDR3 protein: CASSLAGHGRYNEQFF. The CDR3 DNA sequence: TGTGCCAGCAGCTTAGCGGGACACGGAAGGTACAATGAGCAGTTCTTC.

Regarding this clone: Additional DNA sequences in this sample encode the identical CDR3. V gene TRBV18 combines with J gene TRBJ2-7; D not certain. V was trimmed by 6 bases and J by 1 base, leaving 10 bases between them. CDR1 and CDR2 (germline): KGHSH, LQKENI. The CDR3 length is 13 residues. The CDR3 DNA reads as TGTGCCAGCTCCCCAAGTCATTCCTACGAGCAGTACTTC. It yields the protein CASSPSHSYEQYF.

The rearrangement joins TRBV18 to TRBJ1-6; tentative D call: TRBD1 (5 bases). V lost 4 bases and J lost 0, with 19 bases in between. The V gene's germline CDR1 is KGHSH and CDR2 LQKENI. This CDR3 region has 19 residues. The CDR3 DNA reads as TGTGCCAGCTCACTCACCGGGTTGGGGCAGAGCTCCTATAATTCACCCCTCCACTTT. Residues: CASSLTGLGQSSYNSPLHF.

The CDR3 nucleotides read TGCGCCAGCAGCCAAGATACCCCAGCAACAGATACGCAGTATTTT. Translated, it gives CASSQDTPATDTQYF. The chain has TRBV4-3 and TRBJ2-3; D unresolved. The CDR3 has 15 residues. V lost 0 bases, J lost 3 bases, and 10 bases lay in between. Germline CDR1 reads LGHNA; CDR2 reads YSLEER.

This clone appeared a single time. This sequence joins TRBV6-2 or TRBV6-3 and TRBJ2-3; D is unclear. Germline-derived CDR1 and CDR2 are MNHEY and SVGEGT. The CDR3 runs 12 residues. Trimming cost V 5 bases and J 0 bases, with 3 bases left between them. The CDR3 region is CASSDSTDTQYF. The CDR3 DNA reads TGTGCCAGCAGTGATAGCACAGATACGCAGTATTTT.